This T cell receptor (beta chain) was retrieved from a study of cytomegalovirus exposure and HLA in healthy donors. The CDR3 is made up of 15 amino acids. CDR1 and CDR2 (germline): SGHAT, FQNNGV. The ends lost 4 bases at V and 0 bases at J; junction bases unmatched: 3. Libraries were prepared by immunoSEQ multiplex PCR; TCRdb keeps only in-frame clonotypes and omits some of them. The data hold more than 300,000 clones, with about nine tenths observed a single time. The source of this sequence is a woman younger than 30 in good health and CMV-seronegative. The sequenced material came from PBMCs. V gene TRBV11-2 combines with J gene TRBJ1-2; TRBD1 matches 9 bases. The CDR3 bases are TGTGCCAGCAGCTCCCGGACAGGGGCTAACTATGGCTACACCTTC. Translated, it gives CASSSRTGANYGYTF.